A single sample gave rise to the 20 T cell receptor beta chains below, sequenced in a study of metastatic and nonmetastatic thyroid tumors. Every patient underwent thyroid surgery untreated. TCRdb recomputed clones from the PCR reads via MiXCR. The sample lists around 20,000 clones, 22% occurring once. Sequencing was carried out using adjacent normal tissue. Receptor source: a female donor with papillary thyroid cancer or a benign thyroid nodule (not recorded which). Some clones in this sample may be carry-over from other donors' samples.

In the case of this clone: At one end, the junction sequence differs from germline, possibly due to a read error. Other DNA sequences in this sample translate to the same CDR3. V and J are TRBV28 and TRBJ1-3; 8 bases fit TRBD1. Germline CDR1 and CDR2: MDHEN and SYDVKM. The CDR3 runs to 16 residues. The CDR3 DNA sequence: TGTGCCAGCAGTGTTCGACAGGGGATATCTGGGAACACCATATATTTT. This codes for CASSVRQGISGNTIYF. The full variable domain, completed using reference TRBV28 and TRBJ1-3, is DVKVTQSSRYLVKRTGEKVFLECVQDMDHENMFWYRQDPGLGLRLIYFSYDVKMKEKGDIPEGYSVSREKKERFSLILESASTNQTSMYLCASSVRQGISGNTIYFGEGSWLTVV.

This clone was observed once. V and J are TRBV4-3 and TRBJ1-6, with 7 bases identical to TRBD1. The CDR3 loop spans 15 amino acids. CDR1 is LGHNA, CDR2 YSLEER, per germline. The V gene end was trimmed by 3 bases and the J gene end by 9 bases; junction bases not matched to a gene: 8. The CDR3 region has the DNA TGCGCCAGCAGCCAGGAAACAGGGGAGAGTTCACCCCTCCACTTT. Its protein is CASSQETGESSPLHF.

This clone has just a few counts. This chain uses TRBV19 with TRBJ2-2; no definite D call. The V gene's germline CDR1 is LNHDA and CDR2 SQIVND (reference sequence). The germline V and J ends were trimmed by 5 bases and 0 bases, with 19 bases remaining between them. This CDR3 region has 18 residues. CDR3 nucleotide sequence: TGTGCCAGTAGTGGCTTTCGTGGAAAAACTTCGAACACCGGGGAGCTGTTTTTT. It yields the protein CASSGFRGKTSNTGELFF. Full variable domain (rest looked up from reference TRBV19 and TRBJ2-2): DGGITQSPKYLFRKEGQNVTLSCEQNLNHDAMYWYRQDPGQGLRLIYYSQIVNDFQKGDIAEGYSVSREKKESFPLTVTSAQKNPTAFYLCASSGFRGKTSNTGELFFGEGSRLTVL.

The chain employs TRBV6-1 and TRBJ2-1; TRBD2 might be the D (6 bases). The CDR3 covers 17 residues. V was pared by 7 bases and J by 6 bases, with 25 bases between. Germline-derived CDR1 and CDR2 are MNHNS and SASEGT. Here the CDR3 reads CASIPIGSELVPNEQFF. The CDR3 nucleotides read TGTGCCAGCATCCCGATCGGGAGCGAATTAGTGCCCAATGAGCAGTTCTTC.

The chain couples TRBV30 to TRBJ1-5; 7 nucleotides align to TRBD1. Germline CDR1 and CDR2: GTSNPN and SVGIG (reference sequence). This CDR3 comprises 15 residues. V shed 3 bases, J shed 5 bases, and the junction held 10 bases outside the gene matches. CDR3 nucleotide sequence: TGTGCCTGGAGGTCACAAGGGGGCCGACATCAGCCCCAGCATTTT. As protein: CAWRSQGGRHQPQHF.

By frequency in the sample, this clone is medium-sized. The V gene is TRBV28, the J gene TRBJ2-7; D not resolved. The CDR3 spans 13 residues. Looked up from germline, CDR1 is MDHEN and CDR2 is SYDVKM. V lost 3 bases, J lost 0 bases, and 6 bases lay in between. CDR3 sequence (DNA): TGTGCCAGCAGTTTTGAGATCTCCTACGAGCAGTACTTC. Its protein product is CASSFEISYEQYF.

This sequence joins TRBV2 and TRBJ2-1; TRBD2 aligns across 7 bases. V lost 5 bases, J lost 9 bases, and 7 bases stayed unmatched. This CDR3 region has 13 residues. Germline V CDR1 and CDR2: SNHLY, FYNNEI. CDR3 protein: CASSTGWGGEQFF. Here the CDR3 DNA reads TGTGCCAGCAGTACAGGATGGGGGGGTGAGCAGTTCTTC.

In this sample, this clone turned up a few times. The chain employs TRBV2 and TRBJ2-3; D is uncertain. CDR1 SNHLY and CDR2 FYNNEI come from the germline V gene. Trimming took off 6 bases at V and 13 bases at J, with 20 bases between the two ends. CDR3 length equals 13 residues. The CDR3 DNA sequence: TGTGCCAGCAGCCTCTCTCCAGGCGGCGAGGAGTATTTT. As protein: CASSLSPGGEEYF.

The table lists this clone with a few counts. The chain recombines TRBV6-1 with TRBJ2-2; D is perhaps TRBD1 (5 bases). This CDR3 contains 18 residues. Germline assignment: CDR1 MNHNS and CDR2 SASEGT. The CDR3 DNA reads as TGTGCAAGCTATACCCTAAGGATGGACACCAGAAACACCGGGGAGCTGTTTTTT. Amino acids: CASYTLRMDTRNTGELFF.

The gene calls are TRBV11-2 and TRBJ2-3, with 10 bases fitting TRBD2. The ends lost 1 base at V and 6 bases at J; junction bases unmatched: 4. The germline V gene has CDR1 SGHAT and CDR2 FQNNGV. The CDR3 is 15 residues long. The CDR3 DNA is TGTGCCAGCAGCTTAGTGTCTAGCGGGAGCGATACGCAGTATTTT. It specifies CASSLVSSGSDTQYF. Drawing the rest from reference TRBV11-2 and TRBJ2-3, the complete variable domain is EAGVAQSPRYKIIEKRQSVAFWCNPISGHATLYWYQQILGQGPKLLIQFQNNGVVDDSQLPKDRFSAERLKGVDSTLKIQPAKLEDSAVYLCASSLVSSGSDTQYFGPGTRLTVL.

At least ten counts were recorded for this clone. The chain is built from TRBV20-1 and TRBJ2-3; TRBD2 aligns across 9 bases. V gave up 4 bases and J gave up 5 bases; unmatched junction bases: 7. From germline, CDR1 is DFQATT and CDR2 SNEGSKA (reference sequence). There are 14 residues in the CDR3. The CDR3 nucleotides read TGCAGTGCTACTTTAGCGGGAGTTGGAGATACGCAGTATTTT. As protein: CSATLAGVGDTQYF.

A few counts support this clone. This chain connects TRBV25-1 to TRBJ1-4, with D possibly matching TRBD1 (5 bases). The ends were cut back, 5 bases at V and 4 bases at J, with 8 bases in the middle. CDR1 and CDR2 from the germline V gene are MGHDK and SYGVNS. The length of the CDR3 is 13 residues. The CDR3 loop reads CASSRQLNEKLFF. CDR3 bases: TGTGCCAGCAGTAGACAGCTTAATGAAAAACTGTTTTTT.

This clone showed up many times. The gene calls are TRBV20-1 and TRBJ2-5, with D tentatively TRBD2 (5 bases). The V and J ends lost 7 bases and 2 bases respectively, with 11 bases between them. The germline CDR1 and CDR2 sequences are DFQATT and SNEGSKA (reference sequence). The CDR3 consists of 12 residues. CDR3 bases: TGCAGTGTCCCAGCGGATCAAGAGACCCAGTACTTC. Translation gives CSVPADQETQYF.

This clone was counted only a few times. Mismatch with germline at one junction end may stem from a read error. J is TRBJ2-2 and V is TRBV6-1; D may be TRBD2 (6 bases). The germline V gene encodes CDR1 MNHNS and CDR2 SASEGT. The CDR3 has 15 amino acids. CDR3 sequence reads: CASTNKLGGGGELSF. The CDR3 nucleotides are TGTGCCAGCACCAATAAACTAGGAGGCGGCGGGGAGCTGTCTTTT.

Ten or more counts support this clone. Other DNA sequences in the same sample also yield this CDR3. The chain links TRBV2 to TRBJ2-3, with 7 positions matching TRBD2. Germline lookup yields CDR1 SNHLY and CDR2 FYNNEI. The trim removed 6 bases at V and 5 bases at J, leaving 14 bases unmatched. CDR3 length equals 16 residues. The CDR3 is CASRTVGGPSVDTQYF. The DNA of the CDR3 is TGTGCCAGCAGGACGGTGGGAGGGCCCTCGGTAGATACGCAGTATTTT.

This chain joins TRBV5-1 and TRBJ2-1, with TRBD1 as a possible D gene (9 bases). Trimming left V 2 bases short and J 10 bases short, with 28 bases between. Germline CDR1 SGHRS, CDR2 YFSETQ. CDR3 size: 18 residues. The CDR3 nucleotides are TGCGCCAGCAGCTTAGGCGGGACAGGGTCCTACTTAGCGGGAGAGCAGTTCTTC. This translates into CASSLGGTGSYLAGEQFF.

This clone was counted many times. V usage is TRBV20-1 and J usage is TRBJ1-1; 7 bases are a match to TRBD1. The CDR3 spans 15 residues. With 0 bases clipped from V and 4 bases from J, the junction kept 8 bases outside the gene matches. Germline V gene sequence: CDR1 DFQATT, CDR2 SNEGSKA (reference sequence). The CDR3 spells CSARDTTGFLTEAFF. CDR3 DNA: TGCAGTGCTAGAGATACGACAGGGTTCCTCACTGAAGCTTTCTTT.

Written as DNA, the CDR3 is TGTGCCAGCGCTGGGTTGAGGCATGGCTACACCTTC. Translation: CASAGLRHGYTF. This chain links TRBV2 with TRBJ1-2, with D hard to call. The CDR3 length is 12 residues. Between the trimmed V and J ends, which lost 8 bases and 6 bases, there was a span of 13 bases. CDR1 is SNHLY and CDR2 is FYNNEI in the germline V gene.

This chain links TRBV27 with TRBJ1-1; D remains unclear. The V and J ends lost 3 bases and 0 bases respectively, with 14 bases between them. The germline gives CDR1 MNHEY, CDR2 SMNVEV (reference sequence). CDR3 length: 16 amino acids. The CDR3 coding sequence is TGTGCCAGCAGTTTTACCCCTGGATATGTGAACACTGAAGCTTTCTTT. Translating gives CASSFTPGYVNTEAFF.

This clone was detected ten times or more. V usage is TRBV5-4 and J usage is TRBJ1-2; TRBD1 might be the D (5 bases). The CDR3 extends over 13 amino acids. Germline CDR1 is SGHNT and CDR2 is YYREEE (reference sequence). V lost 2 bases and J 3 bases, leaving 8 bases between the germline ends. CDR3 amino acids: CASSLSQDYGYTF. In nucleotides, the CDR3 is TGTGCCAGCAGCTTATCACAGGACTATGGCTACACCTTC.